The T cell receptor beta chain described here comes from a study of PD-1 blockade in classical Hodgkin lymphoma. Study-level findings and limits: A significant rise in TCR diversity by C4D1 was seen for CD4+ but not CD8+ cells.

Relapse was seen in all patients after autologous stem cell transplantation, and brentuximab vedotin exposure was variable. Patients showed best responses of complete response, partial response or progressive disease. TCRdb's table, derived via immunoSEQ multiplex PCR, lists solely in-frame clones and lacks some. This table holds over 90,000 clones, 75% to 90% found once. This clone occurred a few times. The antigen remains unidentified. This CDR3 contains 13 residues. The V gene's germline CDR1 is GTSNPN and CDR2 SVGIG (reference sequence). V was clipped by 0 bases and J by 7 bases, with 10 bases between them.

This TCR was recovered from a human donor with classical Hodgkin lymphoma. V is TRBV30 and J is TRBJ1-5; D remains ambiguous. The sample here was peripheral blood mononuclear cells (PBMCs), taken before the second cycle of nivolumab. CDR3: CAWSVGADQPQHF. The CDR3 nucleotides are TGTGCCTGGAGTGTAGGTGCAGACCAGCCCCAGCATTTT.